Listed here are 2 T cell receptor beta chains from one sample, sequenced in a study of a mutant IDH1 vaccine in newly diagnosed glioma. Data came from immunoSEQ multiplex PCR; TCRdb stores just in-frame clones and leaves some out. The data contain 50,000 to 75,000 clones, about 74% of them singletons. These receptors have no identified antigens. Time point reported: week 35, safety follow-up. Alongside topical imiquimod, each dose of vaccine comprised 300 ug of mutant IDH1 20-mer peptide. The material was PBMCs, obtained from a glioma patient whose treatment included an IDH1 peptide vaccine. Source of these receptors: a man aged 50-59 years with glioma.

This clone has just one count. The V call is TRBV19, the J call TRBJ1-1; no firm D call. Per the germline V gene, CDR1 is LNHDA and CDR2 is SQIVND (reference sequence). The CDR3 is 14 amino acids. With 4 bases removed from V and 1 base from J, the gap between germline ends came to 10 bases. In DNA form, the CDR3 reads TGTGCCAGTAGTAATGCCCCAGAGAACACTGAAGCTTTCTTT. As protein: CASSNAPENTEAFF.

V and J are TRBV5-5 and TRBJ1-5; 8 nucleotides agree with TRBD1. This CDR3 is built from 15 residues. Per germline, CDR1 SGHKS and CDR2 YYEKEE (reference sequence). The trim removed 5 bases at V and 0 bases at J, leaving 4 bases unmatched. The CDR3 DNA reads TGTGCCAGCAGTCAAGACAGGGGTAGCAATCAGCCCCAGCATTTT. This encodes CASSQDRGSNQPQHF.